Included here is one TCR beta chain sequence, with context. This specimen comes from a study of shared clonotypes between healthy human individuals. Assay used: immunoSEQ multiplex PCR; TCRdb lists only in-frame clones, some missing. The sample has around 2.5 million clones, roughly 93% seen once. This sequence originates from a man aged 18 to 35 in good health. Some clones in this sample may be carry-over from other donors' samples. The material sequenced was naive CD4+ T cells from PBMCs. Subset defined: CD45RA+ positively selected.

In DNA form, the CDR3 reads TGTGCCACCAGCAGGGAACAGGGGGCTTACACTGAAGCTTTCTTT. As protein: CATSREQGAYTEAFF. The gene calls are TRBV15 and TRBJ1-1; 9 bases agree with TRBD1. This CDR3 comprises 15 residues. Germline CDR1 LNHNV, CDR2 YYDKDF (reference sequence). J gave up 3 bases and V 3 bases, and 5 bases lay outside the gene matches.